Included here is one T cell receptor (beta chain) sequence, with context. Germline CDR1 and CDR2: SGHNT and YYREEE (reference sequence). V lost 3 bases, J lost 7 bases, and 19 bases lay in between. The CDR3 totals 15 residues. The data are from a study of blood T cell repertoires in COVID-19. Across the whole study: T cells, B-cell-depleted T cells, or PBMCs provided the cDNA or gDNA that served as material.

Clones were sequenced by immunoSEQ multiplex PCR, and TCRdb holds only the in-frame ones, with some missing. The repertoire has some 100,000 clones, 80% to 90% of them found once; the top ten carry less than 1.5%. The chain uses TRBV5-4 and TRBJ1-2, with D perhaps TRBD1 (5 bases). The sequence derives from a human donor in a cohort sampled during active COVID-19. The sequenced sample was peripheral blood. CDR3 amino acids: CASSSPGTSLTGYTF. DNA of the CDR3: TGTGCCAGCAGCTCCCCTGGGACTTCCCTCACTGGCTACACCTTC. Drawing the rest from reference TRBV5-4 and TRBJ1-2, the complete variable domain is ETGVTQSPTHLIKTRGQQVTLRCSSQSGHNTVSWYQQALGQGPQFIFQYYREEENGRGNFPPRFSGLQFPNYSSELNVNALELDDSALYLCASSSPGTSLTGYTFGSGTRLTVV.